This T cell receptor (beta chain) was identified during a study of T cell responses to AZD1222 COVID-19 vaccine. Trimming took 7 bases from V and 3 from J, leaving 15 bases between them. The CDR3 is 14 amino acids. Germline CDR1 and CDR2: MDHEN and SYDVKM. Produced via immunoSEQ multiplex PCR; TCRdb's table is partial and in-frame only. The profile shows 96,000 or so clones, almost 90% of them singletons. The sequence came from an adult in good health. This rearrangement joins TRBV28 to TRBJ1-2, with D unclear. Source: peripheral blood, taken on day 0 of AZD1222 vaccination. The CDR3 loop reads CASISPAGDYGYTF. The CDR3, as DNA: TGTGCCAGCATCTCGCCCGCGGGAGACTATGGCTACACCTTC.